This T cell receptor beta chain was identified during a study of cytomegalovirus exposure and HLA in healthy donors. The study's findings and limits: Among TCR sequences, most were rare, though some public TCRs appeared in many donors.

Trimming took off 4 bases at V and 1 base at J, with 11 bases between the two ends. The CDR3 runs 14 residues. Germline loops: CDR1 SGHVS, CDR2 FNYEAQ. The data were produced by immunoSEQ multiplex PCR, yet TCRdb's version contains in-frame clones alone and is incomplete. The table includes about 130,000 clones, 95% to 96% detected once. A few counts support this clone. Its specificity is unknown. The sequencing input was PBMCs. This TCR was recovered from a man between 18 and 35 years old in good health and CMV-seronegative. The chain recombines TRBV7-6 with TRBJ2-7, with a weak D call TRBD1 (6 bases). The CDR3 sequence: CASSYVGGSYEQYF. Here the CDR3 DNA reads TGTGCCAGCAGCTACGTAGGGGGATCCTACGAGCAGTACTTC.